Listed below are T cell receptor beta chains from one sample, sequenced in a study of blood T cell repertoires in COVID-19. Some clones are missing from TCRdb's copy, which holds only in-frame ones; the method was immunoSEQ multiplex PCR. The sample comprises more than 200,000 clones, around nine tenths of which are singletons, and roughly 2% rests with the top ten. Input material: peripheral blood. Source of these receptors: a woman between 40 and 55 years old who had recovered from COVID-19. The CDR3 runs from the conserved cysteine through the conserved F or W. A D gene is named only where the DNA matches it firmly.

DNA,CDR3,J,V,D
TGTGCCAGCAGCTGGGACAGAGGGGGAAACACCGGGGAGCTGTTTTTT,CASSWDRGGNTGELFF,TRBJ2-2,TRBV5-4,TRBD1
TGTGCCAGCAGTGAAGGGGGGACAGGGGGCGTTTTAGGAGCTTTCTTT,CASSEGGTGGVLGAFF,TRBJ1-1,TRBV6-1,TRBD1
TGTGCCTGGAGTCACACAGGGGGCGCGGGGTCACCCCTCCACTTT,CAWSHTGGAGSPLHF,TRBJ1-6,TRBV30,TRBD1
TGTGCCAGCAGTTTATTCCCTCGGGGCGAGCAGTACTTC,CASSLFPRGEQYF,TRBJ2-7,TRBV12-3/TRBV12-4,-
TGCGCCAGCAGCGAACTCGAGGGTCCAGAAAACATTCAGTACTTC,CASSELEGPENIQYF,TRBJ2-4,TRBV4-1,-
TGTGCCAGCAGCTTCGGGGGAAAAAGCACAGATACGCAGTATTTT,CASSFGGKSTDTQYF,TRBJ2-3,TRBV7-3,-
TGTGCCAGTAGTATAGTAGGGGATGAGCAGTTCTTC,CASSIVGDEQFF,TRBJ2-1,TRBV19,-
TGCGCCAGCAGCCAAAAACAGGGGCGTCACAATGAGCAGTTCTTC,CASSQKQGRHNEQFF,TRBJ2-1,TRBV4-1,TRBD1
TGTGCCAGCAGTTACTCGAAAGGGACACCGAACACTGAAGCTTTCTTT,CASSYSKGTPNTEAFF,TRBJ1-1,TRBV6-2/TRBV6-3,-
TGTGCCAGCAGCTTAGTTGCGTCCGACGAGCAGTACTTC,CASSLVASDEQYF,TRBJ2-7,TRBV11-3,-
TGTGCCGGGGGACTAGCGGGGGGACAAGAGACCCAGTACTTC,CAGGLAGGQETQYF,TRBJ2-5,TRBV30,TRBD2
TGCGCCAGCAGCTTCAGGGGCGGGAATTCACCCCTCCACTTT,CASSFRGGNSPLHF,TRBJ1-6,TRBV5-1,-